This note documents a single TCR beta chain sequence. Looked up from germline, CDR1 is SGHTA and CDR2 is FQGTGA. V was clipped by 5 bases and J by 2 bases; unmatched bases: 5. This CDR3 region has 16 residues. Here immunoSEQ multiplex PCR was the method, and the copy in TCRdb shows in-frame clones only, minus some. Found here are 30,000 or so clones, roughly 90% of them singletons; the top ten hold about 9.5%. The record originates from a study of T cell changes during pregnancy in multiple sclerosis. The V gene is TRBV7-3, the J gene TRBJ2-1; the match to TRBD2 covers 11 bases. The TCR originated in a female donor with multiple sclerosis, enrolled in a pregnancy study. The input for sequencing was CD8+ T cells from peripheral blood mononuclear cells, taken in the first trimester of pregnancy. The CDR3 protein is CASSLIAGGAYNEQFF. CDR3 in DNA: TGTGCCAGCAGCCTTATAGCGGGAGGGGCCTACAATGAGCAGTTCTTC.